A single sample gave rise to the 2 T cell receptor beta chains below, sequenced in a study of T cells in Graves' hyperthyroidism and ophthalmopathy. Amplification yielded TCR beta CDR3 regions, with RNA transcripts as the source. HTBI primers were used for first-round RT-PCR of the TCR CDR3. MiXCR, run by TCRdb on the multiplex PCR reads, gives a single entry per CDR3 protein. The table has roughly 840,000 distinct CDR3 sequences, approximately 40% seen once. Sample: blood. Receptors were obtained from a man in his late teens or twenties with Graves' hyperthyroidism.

The CDR3 protein is CASSFGTSGPYF. The CDR3 nucleotides are TGTGCCAGCAGCTTCGGGACTAGCGGTCCATACTTC. This chain links TRBV7-2 with TRBJ2-7; 11 nucleotides line up with TRBD2. The V and J ends lost 3 bases and 13 bases, in that order; junction bases with no gene match: 5. CDR3 length: 12 amino acids. Germline CDR1 reads SGHTA; CDR2 reads FQGNSA.

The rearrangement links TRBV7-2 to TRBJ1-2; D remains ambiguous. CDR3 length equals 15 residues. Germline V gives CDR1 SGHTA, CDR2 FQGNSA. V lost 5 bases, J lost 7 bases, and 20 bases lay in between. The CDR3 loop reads CASSQGWGKGIGYTF. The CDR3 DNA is TGTGCCAGCAGCCAAGGCTGGGGAAAGGGAATTGGCTACACCTTC.